The rows below give T cell receptor beta chains drawn from one sample of a study of shared clonotypes between healthy human individuals. Assay used: immunoSEQ multiplex PCR; TCRdb lists only in-frame clones, some missing. The sample comprises roughly 2.2 million clones, roughly 92% of which are singletons, and about 0.36% rests with the top ten. The sample consisted of naive CD4+ T cells from PBMCs. These receptors all stem from a man aged 18 to 30 in good health. Some clones in this sample may be carry-over from other donors' samples. CDR3s include the opening cysteine and the closing phenylalanine or tryptophan. Fields, in order: V gene, D gene, clone size, J gene, CDR3 protein, CDR3 DNA. A D gene is named only where the DNA matches it firmly. The size entry is marked missing in some rows and otherwise reads once, few, many or a size class.

>TRBV7-9|NA|NA|TRBJ1-1
CASSSAQGGTEAFF
TGTGCCAGCAGCTCCGCCCAGGGAGGCACTGAAGCTTTCTTT
>TRBV6-5|NA|NA|TRBJ1-2
CASSSRNYGYTF
TGTGCCAGCAGTTCCCGAAACTATGGCTACACCTTC
>TRBV29-1|NA|NA|TRBJ1-1
CSVERAGRWTFF
TGCAGCGTTGAGAGGGCAGGGAGGTGGACTTTCTTT
>TRBV7-3|TRBD1|NA|TRBJ2-1
CASSPGQGRGLTNNEQFF
TGTGCCAGCAGCCCGGGACAGGGAAGAGGGCTAACCAACAATGAGCAGTTCTTC
>TRBV5-1|TRBD2|NA|TRBJ2-1
CASDGGGGPNEQFF
TGCGCCAGTGATGGCGGGGGGGGCCCCAATGAGCAGTTCTTC
>TRBV6-6|TRBD1|NA|TRBJ1-4
CASSYNPGQGDEKLFF
TGTGCCAGCAGTTATAATCCCGGACAGGGGGATGAAAAACTGTTTTTT
>TRBV4-3|NA|NA|TRBJ2-7
CASSQDVGGRDGYEQYF
TGCGCCAGCAGCCAAGATGTAGGTGGCAGGGATGGCTACGAGCAGTACTTC
>TRBV5-1|TRBD1|NA|TRBJ1-4
CASSYSGTGVNEKLFF
TGCGCCAGCAGCTACTCGGGGACAGGGGTGAATGAAAAACTGTTTTTT
>TRBV6-1|NA|NA|TRBJ1-4
CASIRVVADGEKLFF
TGTGCCAGCATTCGTGTCGTCGCCGATGGGGAAAAACTGTTTTTT
>TRBV6-1|NA|once|TRBJ1-2
CASSEETVLYGYTF
TGTGCCAGCAGTGAAGAGACAGTCCTATATGGCTACACCTTC
>TRBV11-2|TRBD1|NA|TRBJ2-7
CASSPTGTVGYEQYF
TGTGCCAGCAGCCCCACCGGGACAGTGGGCTACGAGCAGTACTTC
>TRBV7-2|TRBD2|NA|TRBJ2-1
CASSAPGLAGHNEQFF
TGTGCCAGCAGCGCCCCGGGACTAGCGGGGCACAATGAGCAGTTCTTC
>TRBV11-3|NA|once|TRBJ2-5
CASRKGVGETQYF
TGTGCCAGCAGGAAGGGGGTTGGAGAGACCCAGTACTTC
>TRBV9|TRBD2|NA|TRBJ2-1
CASSSPGLAGGRSYNEQFF
TGTGCCAGCAGCTCACCCGGACTAGCGGGAGGGCGCTCCTACAATGAGCAGTTCTTC
>TRBV30|TRBD1|NA|TRBJ1-4
CACPLPRQGGEEKLFF
TGTGCCTGTCCTCTTCCCAGACAGGGGGGAGAAGAAAAACTGTTTTTT
>TRBV7-9|TRBD2|NA|TRBJ2-3
CASSPVAGGTDTQYF
TGTGCCAGCAGCCCTGTAGCGGGAGGGACGGATACGCAGTATTTT
>TRBV10-1|TRBD2|NA|TRBJ2-7
CASTGYNPGRAYEQYF
TGCGCCAGCACTGGTTATAATCCGGGGAGGGCCTACGAGCAGTACTTC
>TRBV28|NA|NA|TRBJ1-2
CASSSGPLRDYGYTF
TGTGCCAGCAGTTCAGGGCCCCTGAGGGACTATGGCTACACCTTC
>TRBV28|TRBD1|NA|TRBJ1-1
CASSSHGTGVLWARF
TGTGCCAGCAGTTCCCACGGGACAGGGGTACTGTGGGCGAGATTT
>TRBV19|NA|once|TRBJ2-7
CASSGGRGEQYF
TGTGCCAGTAGTGGTGGGAGAGGCGAGCAGTACTTC
>TRBV7-2|NA|few|TRBJ2-5
CASSSQGGEETQYF
TGTGCCAGCAGCTCACAGGGGGGGGAGGAGACCCAGTACTTC
>TRBV7-9|TRBD1|NA|TRBJ1-4
CASSAARIQGLDAEKLFF
TGTGCCAGCAGCGCCGCGAGAATACAGGGGTTGGATGCTGAAAAACTGTTTTTT
>TRBV9|NA|NA|TRBJ1-3
CASSVDVRLSGNTIYF
TGTGCCAGCAGCGTAGATGTCAGGCTCTCTGGAAACACCATATATTTT
>TRBV25-1|NA|NA|TRBJ1-1
CASSELAWLTILRTEAFF
TGTGCCAGCAGTGAATTAGCGTGGTTGACAATCTTAAGAACTGAAGCTTTCTTT
>TRBV27|TRBD1|NA|TRBJ1-5
CASSSGQPVPQHF
TGTGCCAGCAGTTCGGGACAGCCCGTACCCCAGCATTTT
>TRBV18|NA|once|TRBJ1-5
CASSPGRGTDQPQHF
TGTGCCAGCTCACCTGGACGGGGGACGGATCAGCCCCAGCATTTT
>TRBV14|NA|few|TRBJ1-2
CASSQGRFYGYTF
TGTGCCAGCAGCCAAGGACGGTTCTATGGCTACACCTTC
>TRBV7-3|NA|NA|TRBJ2-1
CASSSQRGAYNEQFF
TGTGCCAGCAGCTCCCAGAGGGGTGCGTACAATGAGCAGTTCTTC
>TRBV30|NA|NA|TRBJ2-6
CARGAGDSGANVLTF
TGTGCCAGGGGGGCAGGGGACTCTGGGGCCAACGTCCTGACTTTC
>TRBV6-4|TRBD1|NA|TRBJ1-1
CASSAEQGLEAFF
TGTGCCAGCAGTGCGGAACAGGGGCTTGAAGCTTTCTTT
>TRBV30|TRBD2|NA|TRBJ2-5
CAWISGSQETQYF
TGTGCCTGGATTAGCGGGAGCCAAGAGACCCAGTACTTC
>TRBV25-1|TRBD1|NA|TRBJ2-2
CASSAPPGGANTGELFF
TGTGCCAGCAGTGCGCCCCCAGGGGGTGCGAACACCGGGGAGCTGTTTTTT
>TRBV30|TRBD1|NA|TRBJ2-3
CARQGQRGGTDTQYF
TGTGCCCGCCAGGGACAGCGAGGGGGCACAGATACGCAGTATTTT
>TRBV5-6|NA|NA|TRBJ2-3
CASSLAQGSGDTQYF
TGTGCCAGCAGCTTGGCACAGGGAAGCGGTGATACGCAGTATTTT
>TRBV21-1|NA|NA|TRBJ1-4
CASSRRIPATNEKLFF
TGTGCCAGCAGCAGACGCATCCCTGCAACTAATGAAAAACTGTTTTTT
>TRBV6-5|TRBD1|once|TRBJ1-5
CASSYTWTGGGQPQHF
TGTGCCAGCAGTTACACTTGGACAGGGGGCGGTCAGCCCCAGCATTTT
>TRBV5-1|TRBD1|NA|TRBJ1-1
CASSLIARGDGTEAFF
TGCGCCAGCAGCTTGATCGCCAGGGGGGATGGCACTGAAGCTTTCTTT
>TRBV7-2|NA|NA|TRBJ2-2
CASSQKGGGTNTGELFF
TGTGCCAGCAGCCAAAAGGGAGGGGGCACGAACACCGGGGAGCTGTTTTTT
>TRBV28|NA|NA|TRBJ2-7
CASSPGGLAYEQYF
TGTGCCAGCAGCCCCGGGGGCCTAGCCTACGAGCAGTACTTC
>TRBV14|NA|NA|TRBJ1-2
CASSQIGDRNYGYTF
TGTGCCAGCAGCCAGATAGGGGACCGCAACTATGGCTACACCTTC
>TRBV29-1|NA|NA|TRBJ2-3
CSVPVGGRSDTQYF
TGCAGCGTGCCCGTGGGGGGCAGGTCAGATACGCAGTATTTT
>TRBV6-5|NA|NA|TRBJ1-2
CASSYAAIYGYTF
TGTGCCAGCAGTTACGCAGCTATCTATGGCTACACCTTC
>TRBV5-6|TRBD1|NA|TRBJ2-5
CASSGERDRPLKTQYF
TGTGCCAGCAGCGGCGAACGGGACAGACCTCTCAAGACCCAGTACTTC
>TRBV5-8|TRBD1|NA|TRBJ2-7
CASSLGIGTGANKQYF
TGTGCCAGCAGCTTGGGGATTGGGACAGGGGCCAACAAGCAGTACTTC
>TRBV2|NA|NA|TRBJ2-2
CASSEDGTNTGELFF
TGTGCCAGCAGTGAAGACGGAACGAACACCGGGGAGCTGTTTTTT
>TRBV11-2|NA|NA|TRBJ1-2
CASSLAGLGGYTF
TGTGCCAGCAGCTTAGCAGGGTTGGGTGGCTACACCTTC
>TRBV28|NA|NA|TRBJ1-6
CASSLFPGRVGANSPLHF
TGTGCCAGCAGTTTATTCCCTGGCAGGGTGGGCGCCAATTCACCCCTCCACTTT
>TRBV20-1|NA|NA|TRBJ1-6
CSARQGTPLHF
TGCAGTGCTAGGCAGGGTACACCCCTCCACTTT
>TRBV7-8|NA|once|TRBJ2-3
CASSLDGGRTDTQYF
TGTGCCAGCAGCTTAGATGGGGGACGGACAGATACGCAGTATTTT
>TRBV9|TRBD1|NA|TRBJ2-1
CASSPSGKGAYEQFF
TGTGCCAGCAGCCCCTCGGGGAAGGGGGCCTATGAGCAGTTCTTC
>TRBV28|NA|NA|TRBJ1-4
CASTRGGGVGEKLFF
TGTGCCAGCACCAGAGGGGGGGGCGTGGGAGAAAAACTGTTTTTT
>TRBV6-1|NA|NA|TRBJ2-2
CASREHVPGGELFF
TGTGCCAGCAGAGAACATGTACCGGGTGGGGAGCTGTTTTTT
>TRBV27|TRBD2|NA|TRBJ2-3
CASSLSRGMFDTQYF
TGTGCCAGCAGTTTATCGCGGGGGATGTTCGATACGCAGTATTTT
>TRBV5-4|NA|NA|TRBJ1-1
CASSLVSPNTEAFF
TGTGCCAGCAGCTTGGTCTCCCCGAACACTGAAGCTTTCTTT
>TRBV6-1|TRBD2|NA|TRBJ2-1
CASETSGGYNEQFF
TGTGCCAGCGAGACTAGCGGGGGCTACAATGAGCAGTTCTTC